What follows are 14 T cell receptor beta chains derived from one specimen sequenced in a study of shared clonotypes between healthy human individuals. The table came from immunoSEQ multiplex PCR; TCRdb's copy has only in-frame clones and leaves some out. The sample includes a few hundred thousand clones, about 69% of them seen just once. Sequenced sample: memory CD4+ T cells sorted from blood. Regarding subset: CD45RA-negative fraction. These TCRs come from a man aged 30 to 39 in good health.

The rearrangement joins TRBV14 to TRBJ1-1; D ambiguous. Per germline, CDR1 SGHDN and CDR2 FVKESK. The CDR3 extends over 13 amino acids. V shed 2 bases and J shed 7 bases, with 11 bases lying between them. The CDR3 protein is CASSQKDGVEAFF. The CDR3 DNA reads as TGTGCCAGCAGCCAAAAGGACGGAGTTGAAGCTTTCTTT.

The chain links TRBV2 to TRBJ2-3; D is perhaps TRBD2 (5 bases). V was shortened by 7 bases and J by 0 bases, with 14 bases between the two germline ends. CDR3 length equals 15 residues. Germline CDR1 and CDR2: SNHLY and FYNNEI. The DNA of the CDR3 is TGTGCCAGCACCTCCAGCGGTGCTAGCACAGATACGCAGTATTTT. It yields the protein CASTSSGASTDTQYF.

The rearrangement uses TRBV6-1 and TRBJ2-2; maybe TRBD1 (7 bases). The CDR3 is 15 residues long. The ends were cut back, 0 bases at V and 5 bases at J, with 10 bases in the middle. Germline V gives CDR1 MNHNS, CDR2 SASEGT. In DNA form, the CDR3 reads TGTGCCAGCAGTGAAGCACAGGGGAGGACCGGGGAGCTGTTTTTT. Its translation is CASSEAQGRTGELFF.

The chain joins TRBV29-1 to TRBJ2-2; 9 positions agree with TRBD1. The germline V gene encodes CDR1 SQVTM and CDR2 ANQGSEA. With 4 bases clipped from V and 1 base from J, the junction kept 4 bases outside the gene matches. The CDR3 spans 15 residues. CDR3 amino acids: CSVGGQGLNTGELFF. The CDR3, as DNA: TGCAGCGTTGGGGGACAGGGACTGAACACCGGGGAGCTGTTTTTT.

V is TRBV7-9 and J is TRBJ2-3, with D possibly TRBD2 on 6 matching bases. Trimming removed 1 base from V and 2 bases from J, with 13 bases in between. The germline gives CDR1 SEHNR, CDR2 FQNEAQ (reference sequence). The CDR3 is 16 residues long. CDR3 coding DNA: TGTGCCAGCAGCTTAGAAGGACTACTCCCCACAGATACGCAGTATTTT. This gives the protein CASSLEGLLPTDTQYF.

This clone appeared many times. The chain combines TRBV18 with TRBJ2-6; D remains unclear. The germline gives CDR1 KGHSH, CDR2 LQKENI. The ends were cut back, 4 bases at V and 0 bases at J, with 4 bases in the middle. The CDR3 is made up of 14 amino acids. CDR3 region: CASSRPSGANVLTF. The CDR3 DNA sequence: TGTGCCAGCTCACGGCCCTCTGGGGCCAACGTCCTGACTTTC.

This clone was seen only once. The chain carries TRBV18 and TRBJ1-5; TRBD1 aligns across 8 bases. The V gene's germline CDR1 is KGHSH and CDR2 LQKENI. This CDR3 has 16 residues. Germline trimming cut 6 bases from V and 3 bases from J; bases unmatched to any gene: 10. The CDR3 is CASSFAGQGNNQPQHF. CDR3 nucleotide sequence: TGTGCCAGCTCTTTTGCAGGACAGGGCAACAATCAGCCCCAGCATTTT.

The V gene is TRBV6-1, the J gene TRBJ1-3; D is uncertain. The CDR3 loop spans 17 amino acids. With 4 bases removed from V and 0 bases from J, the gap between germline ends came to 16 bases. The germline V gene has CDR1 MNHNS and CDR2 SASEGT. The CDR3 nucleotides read TGTGCCAGCAGTGTGGGCCAAGGGAGATTCTCTGGAAACACCATATATTTT. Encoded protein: CASSVGQGRFSGNTIYF.

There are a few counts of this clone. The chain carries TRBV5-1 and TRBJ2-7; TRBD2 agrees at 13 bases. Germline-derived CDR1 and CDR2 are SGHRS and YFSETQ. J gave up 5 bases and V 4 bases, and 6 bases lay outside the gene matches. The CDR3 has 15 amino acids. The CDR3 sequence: CASSISGLAGDEQYF. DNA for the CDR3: TGCGCCAGCAGCATCTCCGGACTAGCGGGAGACGAGCAGTACTTC. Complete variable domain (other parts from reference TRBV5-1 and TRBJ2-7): KAGVTQTPRYLIKTRGQQVTLSCSPISGHRSVSWYQQTPGQGLQFLFEYFSETQRNKGNFPGRFSGRQFSNSRSEMNVSTLELGDSALYLCASSISGLAGDEQYFGPGTRLTVT.

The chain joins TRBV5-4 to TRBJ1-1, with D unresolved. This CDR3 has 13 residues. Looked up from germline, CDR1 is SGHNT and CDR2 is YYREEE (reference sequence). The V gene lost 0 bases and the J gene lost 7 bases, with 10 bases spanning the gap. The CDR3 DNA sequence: TGTGCCAGCAGCTTGGTGCCGGGAAATGAAGCTTTCTTT. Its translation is CASSLVPGNEAFF.

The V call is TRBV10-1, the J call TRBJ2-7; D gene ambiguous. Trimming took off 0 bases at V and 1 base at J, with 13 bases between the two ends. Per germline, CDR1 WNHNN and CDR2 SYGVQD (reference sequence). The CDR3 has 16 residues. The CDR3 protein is CASSESWLSRSYEQYF. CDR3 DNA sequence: TGCGCCAGCAGTGAGTCGTGGCTTAGCAGGTCCTACGAGCAGTACTTC.

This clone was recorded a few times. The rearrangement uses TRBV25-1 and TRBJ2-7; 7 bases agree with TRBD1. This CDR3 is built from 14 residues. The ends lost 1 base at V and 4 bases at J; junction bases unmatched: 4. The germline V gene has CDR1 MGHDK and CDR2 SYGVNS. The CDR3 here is CASSESGQIYEQYF. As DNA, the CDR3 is TGTGCCAGCAGTGAATCGGGACAGATTTACGAGCAGTACTTC.

Here the CDR3 reads CASSAGQGAYNEQFF. As DNA, the CDR3 is TGTGCCAGCAGCGCGGGACAGGGTGCCTACAATGAGCAGTTCTTC. V is TRBV6-4 and J is TRBJ2-1, with 9 bases that match TRBD1. There are 15 residues in the CDR3. Germline loops: CDR1 MRHNA, CDR2 SNTAGT. The V and J ends lost 6 bases and 2 bases, in that order; junction bases with no gene match: 5.

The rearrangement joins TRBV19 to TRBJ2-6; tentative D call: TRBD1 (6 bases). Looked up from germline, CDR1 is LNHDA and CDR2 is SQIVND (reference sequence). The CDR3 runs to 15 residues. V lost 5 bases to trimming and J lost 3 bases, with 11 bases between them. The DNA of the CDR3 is TGTGCCAGTAGTCAACAGGGTTTTGGGGCCAACGTCCTGACTTTC. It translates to CASSQQGFGANVLTF. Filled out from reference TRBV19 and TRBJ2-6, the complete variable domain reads DGGITQSPKYLFRKEGQNVTLSCEQNLNHDAMYWYRQDPGQGLRLIYYSQIVNDFQKGDIAEGYSVSREKKESFPLTVTSAQKNPTAFYLCASSQQGFGANVLTFGAGSRLTVL.